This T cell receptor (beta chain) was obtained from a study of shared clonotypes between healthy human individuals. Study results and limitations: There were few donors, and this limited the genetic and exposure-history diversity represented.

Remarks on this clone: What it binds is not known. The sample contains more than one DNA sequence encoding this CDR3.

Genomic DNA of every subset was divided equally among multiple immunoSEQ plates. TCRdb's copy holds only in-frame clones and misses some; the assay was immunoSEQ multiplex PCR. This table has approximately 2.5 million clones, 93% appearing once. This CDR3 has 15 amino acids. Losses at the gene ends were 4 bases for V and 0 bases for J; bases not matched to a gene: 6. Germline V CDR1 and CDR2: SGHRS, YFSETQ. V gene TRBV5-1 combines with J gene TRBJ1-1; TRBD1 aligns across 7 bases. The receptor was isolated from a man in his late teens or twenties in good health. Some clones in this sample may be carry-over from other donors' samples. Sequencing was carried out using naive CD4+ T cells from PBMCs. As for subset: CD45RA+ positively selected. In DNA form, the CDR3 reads TGCGCCAGCAGCCCATCGACAGGGATGAACACTGAAGCTTTCTTT. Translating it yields CASSPSTGMNTEAFF.